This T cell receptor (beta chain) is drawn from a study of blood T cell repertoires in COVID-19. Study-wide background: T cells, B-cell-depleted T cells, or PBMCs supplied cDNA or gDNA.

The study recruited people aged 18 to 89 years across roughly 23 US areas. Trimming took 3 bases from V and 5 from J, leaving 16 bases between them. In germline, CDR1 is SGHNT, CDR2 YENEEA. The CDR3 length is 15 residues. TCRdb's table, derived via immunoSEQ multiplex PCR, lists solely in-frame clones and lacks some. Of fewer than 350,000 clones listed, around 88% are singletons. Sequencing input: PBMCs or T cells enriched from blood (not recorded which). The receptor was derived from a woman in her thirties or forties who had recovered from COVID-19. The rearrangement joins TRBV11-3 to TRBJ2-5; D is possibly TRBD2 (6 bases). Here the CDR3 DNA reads TGTGCCAGCAGCTTTTCGGGGGATTCTGGGGAGACCCAGTACTTC. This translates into CASSFSGDSGETQYF.